This TCR beta chain was identified during a study of vaccination effects on CD4 cells after COVID-19. This clone was observed a few times. Its specificity is not known. Findings and caveats of the study: Pronounced clonal contraction occurred in clones induced by infection and by vaccine late after vaccination.

This table comes from immunoSEQ multiplex PCR, and its TCRdb copy is limited to in-frame clones, with some not included. The sample lists tens of thousands of clones, 72% occurring once. Germline-derived CDR1 and CDR2 are DFQATT and SNEGSKA (reference sequence). The length of the CDR3 is 13 residues. The V gene lost 3 bases and the J gene lost 2 bases, with 9 bases spanning the gap. ViraFEST expansion of antigen-specific CD4+ T cells with viral peptide pools preceded sequencing. Isolation of CD4+ T cells took place after ten to eleven days of culture. Convalescent patients had PCR-confirmed SARS-CoV-2 infection between March and December 2020. The culture medium for about 2 million PBMC per well included 8.5 to 10 IU/ml IL-2 and roughly 10 ug/ml peptides.

V gene TRBV20-1 combines with J gene TRBJ2-3; TRBD2 is a possible D gene (6 bases). This sample comprised CD4+ T cells from PBMCs cultured with a peptide pool, obtained before COVID-19 vaccination. The TCR comes from a human donor who had a prior SARS-CoV-2 infection. The CDR3 loop reads CSASTSSTDTQYF. For the CDR3, the DNA is TGCAGTGCTAGTACTAGCTCCACAGATACGCAGTATTTT.